Presented here are 19 T cell receptor beta chains from one specimen sequenced in a study of control samples from healthy donors and cancer patients. Clones were read by immunoSEQ multiplex PCR, and TCRdb kept only the in-frame ones, dropping some. The sample includes 90,000 to 100,000 clones, over 60% of them seen just once. Source material: blood. The receptor source for this set is a woman aged 25 to 39 in good health.

The chain links TRBV3-1 (or the pseudogene TRBV3-2) to TRBJ2-5; 9 nucleotides agree with TRBD2. Germline loops: CDR1 LGHDT, CDR2 YNNKEL (reference sequence). V gave up 1 base and J gave up 14 bases; unmatched junction bases: 8. CDR3 length: 13 residues. The DNA for the CDR3 is TGTGCCAGCAGCCAAGGTCGCAGCGGGAGGCCATACTTC. This codes for CASSQGRSGRPYF.

This clone was seen only a few times. V gene TRBV15 combines with J gene TRBJ1-6, with a tentative D call TRBD1 (5 bases). CDR1 LNHNV and CDR2 YYDKDF come from the germline V gene (reference sequence). The V and J ends lost 5 bases and 9 bases respectively, with 11 bases between them. The CDR3 length is 13 residues. The CDR3 spells CATSLGGVSPLHF. The CDR3 nucleotides read TGTGCCACCAGCCTCGGGGGGGTTTCACCCCTCCACTTT.

The CDR3 loop is CSASDQGNTEAFF. The CDR3 DNA is TGCAGTGCTAGTGATCAGGGGAACACTGAAGCTTTCTTT. The chain links TRBV20-1 to TRBJ1-1; maybe TRBD1 (5 bases). V lost 3 bases and J lost 1, with 9 bases in between. Germline V CDR1 and CDR2: DFQATT, SNEGSKA (reference sequence). The CDR3 has 13 amino acids.

The chain joins TRBV5-8 to TRBJ1-2, with TRBD1 matching over 7 bases. Germline trimming cut 3 bases from V and 0 bases from J; bases unmatched to any gene: 8. Germline CDR1 is SGHTS and CDR2 is YDEGEE. The CDR3 spans 16 residues. The CDR3 protein is CASSYRDRITNYGYTF. CDR3 bases: TGTGCCAGCAGCTACCGGGACAGAATCACTAACTATGGCTACACCTTC.

The rearrangement links TRBV5-6 to TRBJ2-3, with unresolved D. Trimming stripped 1 base from V and 2 bases from J, with 11 bases between. The CDR3 is 15 amino acids. Germline CDR1 is SGHDT and CDR2 is YYEEEE. In nucleotides, the CDR3 is TGTGCCAGCAGCTTGTCGGCCACCGACACAGATACGCAGTATTTT. Amino acids: CASSLSATDTDTQYF.

As for this clone: Other DNA sequences in this sample translate to the same CDR3. This sequence joins TRBV6-4 and TRBJ2-1, with 12 bases matching TRBD1. V lost 4 bases and J lost 8; bases outside the gene matches: 9. Germline CDR1 is MRHNA and CDR2 is SNTAGT. The CDR3 sequence is 16 residues long. The CDR3 loop reads CASSVGSGTGGDEQFF. The CDR3 DNA reads as TGTGCCAGCAGTGTAGGGTCCGGGACAGGGGGCGATGAGCAGTTCTTC.

The rearrangement links TRBV19 to TRBJ1-5; D is ambiguous. The CDR3 is 17 amino acids. V dropped 1 base and J dropped 0 bases, with 13 bases sitting between them. Germline assignment: CDR1 LNHDA and CDR2 SQIVND (reference sequence). CDR3 amino acids: CASSIGGGLNSNQPQHF. As DNA, the CDR3 is TGTGCCAGTAGTATAGGGGGAGGGCTTAATAGCAATCAGCCCCAGCATTTT.

The chain is built from TRBV5-1 and TRBJ2-5; D is unresolved. The germline V and J ends were trimmed by 0 bases and 3 bases, with 9 bases remaining between them. This CDR3 has 14 amino acids. Per the germline V gene, CDR1 is SGHRS and CDR2 is YFSETQ. The DNA for the CDR3 is TGCGCCAGCAGCTTGGAGGACGAGAAAGAGACCCAGTACTTC. It is translated as CASSLEDEKETQYF.

As to this clone: Other nucleotide sequences in the sample specify the same CDR3. The chain links TRBV27 to TRBJ2-2; D possibly matches TRBD1 or TRBD2 (5 bases each). Germline V gene data show CDR1 as MNHEY and CDR2 as SMNVEV (reference sequence). The CDR3 totals 17 residues. With 2 bases removed from V and 1 base from J, the gap between germline ends came to 14 bases. Here the CDR3 reads CASSLIAGTVNTGELFF. In DNA form, the CDR3 reads TGTGCCAGCAGTTTAATCGCCGGGACGGTGAACACCGGGGAGCTGTTTTTT.

The V call is TRBV3-1 (or the pseudogene TRBV3-2), the J call TRBJ2-7, with no clear D. The germline V gene encodes CDR1 LGHDT and CDR2 YNNKEL (reference sequence). V gave up 4 bases and J gave up 0 bases, with 13 bases separating them. The CDR3 length is 15 residues. The chain's CDR3 is CASSPLADHSYEQYF. CDR3 in DNA: TGTGCCAGCAGCCCCCTCGCAGATCACTCCTACGAGCAGTACTTC.

V usage is TRBV6-4 and J usage is TRBJ2-7; 11 nucleotides agree with TRBD2. Germline V gene sequence: CDR1 MRHNA, CDR2 SNTAGT. The V and J ends lost 4 bases and 6 bases, in that order; junction bases with no gene match: 5. CDR3 length: 14 amino acids. CDR3 amino acids: CASSALAGGSEQYF. In DNA, the CDR3 is TGTGCCAGCAGTGCTCTAGCGGGGGGAAGCGAGCAGTACTTC.

The chain recombines TRBV18 with TRBJ1-5; D gene ambiguous. V was pared by 1 base and J by 5 bases, with 6 bases between. Germline CDR1 reads KGHSH; CDR2 reads LQKENI. This CDR3 is built from 13 residues. CDR3 sequence: CASSPRQDQPQHF. DNA of the CDR3: TGTGCCAGCTCACCACGGCAGGATCAGCCCCAGCATTTT.

This rearrangement joins TRBV5-6 to TRBJ2-3, with D maybe TRBD2 (6 bases). Germline loops: CDR1 SGHDT, CDR2 YYEEEE. This CDR3 region has 14 residues. Trimming took 4 bases from V and 0 from J, leaving 9 bases between them. The CDR3 nucleotides read TGTGCCAGCAGCGAAGGGACTAGCACAGATACGCAGTATTTT. Amino acid sequence: CASSEGTSTDTQYF.

J is TRBJ1-4 and V is TRBV4-3; D is unclear. Germline V gives CDR1 LGHNA, CDR2 YSLEER. The CDR3 loop spans 15 amino acids. The germline V and J ends were trimmed by 2 bases and 8 bases, with 15 bases remaining between them. CDR3 in DNA: TGCGCCAGCAGCCAATCCGCAAGAAGGGAAGAAAAACTGTTTTTT. This gives the protein CASSQSARREEKLFF.

The gene calls are TRBV5-1 and TRBJ2-1, with 8 bases aligning to TRBD2. CDR1 is SGHRS, CDR2 YFSETQ, per germline. The CDR3 sequence is 16 residues long. With V trimmed by 1 base and J by 8 bases, 11 bases remained unmatched. The CDR3 region has the DNA TGCGCCAGCAGCTTGCGAGCGGGGGATCCCGTGGATGAGCAGTTCTTC. Its translation is CASSLRAGDPVDEQFF.

The V call is TRBV12-5, the J call TRBJ1-1; TRBD1 aligns across 7 bases. Germline trimming cut 2 bases from V and 0 bases from J; bases unmatched to any gene: 6. The CDR3 has 16 amino acids. CDR1 and CDR2 from the germline V gene are LGHNT and FRNRAP. This CDR3 is CASGLWQGVVNTEAFF. The CDR3 DNA is TGTGCTAGTGGTTTGTGGCAGGGGGTGGTGAACACTGAAGCTTTCTTT. Combining the CDR3 with reference TRBV12-5 and TRBJ1-1 gives the whole variable domain DARVTQTPRHKVTEMGQEVTMRCQPILGHNTVFWYRQTMMQGLELLAYFRNRAPLDDSGMPKDRFSAEMPDATLATLKIQPSEPRDSAVYFCASGLWQGVVNTEAFFGQGTRLTVV.

The rearrangement links TRBV30 to TRBJ1-2, with TRBD1 matching 7 bases. Germline V gives CDR1 GTSNPN, CDR2 SVGIG (reference sequence). The CDR3 totals 16 residues. The J segment lost 4 bases and the V segment lost 0 bases, leaving 11 bases of the junction unmatched. The CDR3 DNA reads TGTGCCTGGAGTGTTCCCAGGACAGGCCTCCTCTATGGCTACACCTTC. Residues: CAWSVPRTGLLYGYTF.

The rearrangement joins TRBV9 to TRBJ1-1; no reliable D call. Per germline, CDR1 SGDLS and CDR2 YYNGEE. CDR3 length: 13 amino acids. V was trimmed by 4 bases and J by 3 bases, leaving 10 bases between them. This chain's CDR3 is CASSPTTHTEAFF. CDR3 nucleotides: TGTGCCAGCAGCCCTACTACCCACACTGAAGCTTTCTTT.

V usage is TRBV27 and J usage is TRBJ2-7; 14 nucleotides line up with TRBD2. There are 17 residues in the CDR3. V shed 3 bases, J shed 2 bases, and the junction held 6 bases outside the gene matches. The germline gives CDR1 MNHEY, CDR2 SMNVEV (reference sequence). The CDR3 nucleotides read TGTGCCAGCAGTTTGACTAGCGGGGGGGGTGGACCCTACGAGCAGTACTTC. The encoded protein is CASSLTSGGGGPYEQYF.